The 25 T cell receptor beta chains given below trace back to one sample, sequenced in a study of cytomegalovirus exposure and HLA in healthy donors. PCR employed 60 Vbeta and 13 Jbeta primers. TCRdb's table, derived via immunoSEQ multiplex PCR, lists solely in-frame clones and lacks some. The sample consists of around 160,000 clones, 80% to 90% of them appearing once. Source material: PBMCs. The receptors originated from a man younger than 30 in good health and CMV-seropositive.

The genes are TRBV5-4 and TRBJ2-2; 8 bases align to TRBD1. CDR3 size: 17 residues. The V gene end was trimmed by 0 bases and the J gene end by 4 bases; junction bases not matched to a gene: 8. The germline gives CDR1 SGHNT, CDR2 YYREEE (reference sequence). CDR3 in amino acids: CASSLDGQGTITGELFF. The CDR3 nucleotides read TGTGCCAGCAGCTTGGATGGACAGGGAACTATCACCGGGGAGCTGTTTTTT.

Comments on this clone: At one end, the junction sequence differs from germline, possibly due to a read error. This chain uses TRBV7-7 with TRBJ2-2; TRBD1 matches 7 bases. CDR3 size: 15 residues. Looked up from germline, CDR1 is SSHAT and CDR2 is FNYEAQ (reference sequence). CDR3: CASSLDPDRTGELFF. The CDR3 DNA reads TGTGCTAGCAGCTTAGATCCGGACAGGACCGGGGAGCTGTTTTTT.

The genes are TRBV6-6 and TRBJ1-1, with 9 nucleotides matching TRBD1. With V trimmed by 0 bases and J by 1 base, 3 bases remained unmatched. Germline-derived CDR1 and CDR2 are MNHNY and SVGAGI (reference sequence). CDR3 length equals 16 residues. CDR3 amino acids: CASSYSGTGRNTEAFF. The CDR3 coding sequence is TGTGCCAGCAGTTACTCGGGGACAGGGAGGAACACTGAAGCTTTCTTT.

The J gene is TRBJ1-2, the V gene TRBV4-1; 10 bases map to TRBD1. Germline CDR1 MGHRA, CDR2 YSYEKL. This CDR3 is built from 20 residues. V was pared by 2 bases and J by 4 bases, with 19 bases of the junction left unmatched. CDR3 in amino acids: CASSQRGVSRPGQGIYGYTF. CDR3 DNA sequence: TGCGCCAGCAGCCAAAGAGGTGTTTCGAGGCCGGGACAGGGGATCTATGGCTACACCTTC.

The chain combines TRBV7-6 with TRBJ2-5; weak D call: TRBD2 (5 bases). Germline lookup yields CDR1 SGHVS and CDR2 FNYEAQ. The CDR3 has 17 residues. Trimming cost V 1 base and J 5 bases, with 20 bases left between them. The CDR3 spells CASSLVAASDYRETQYF. DNA of the CDR3: TGTGCCAGCAGCTTAGTGGCTGCCAGCGACTACCGGGAGACCCAGTACTTC.

This clone was found once. The chain combines TRBV30 with TRBJ2-7, with TRBD1 matching over 9 bases. The CDR3 sequence is 14 residues long. Germline V lookup: CDR1 GTSNPN, CDR2 SVGIG (reference sequence). V lost 5 bases, J lost 4 bases, and 9 bases stayed unmatched. The CDR3 DNA reads TGTGCCTGGGCCAGAGGGACAGGGCGGTACGAGCAGTACTTC. This codes for CAWARGTGRYEQYF.

A few counts support this clone. The chain combines TRBV7-8 with TRBJ1-3; D is possibly TRBD1 (6 bases). CDR1 and CDR2 from the germline V gene are SGHVS and FQNEAQ. This CDR3 has 16 amino acids. The V end lost 5 bases, the J end lost 0 bases, and 14 bases lay between the germline ends. The DNA for the CDR3 is TGTGCCAGCAGCACCTCAGGGGCCCCCTCTGGAAACACCATATATTTT. Translating it yields CASSTSGAPSGNTIYF. The full variable domain, with the rest looked up from reference TRBV7-8 and TRBJ1-3, is GAGVSQSPRYKVAKRGQDVALRCDPISGHVSLFWYQQALGQGPEFLTYFQNEAQLDKSGLPSDRFFAERPEGSVSTLKIQRTQQEDSAVYLCASSTSGAPSGNTIYFGEGSWLTVV.

V and J are TRBV5-1 and TRBJ2-2; TRBD1 might be the D (7 bases). CDR1 and CDR2 (germline): SGHRS, YFSETQ. The germline V and J ends were trimmed by 6 bases and 6 bases, with 21 bases remaining between them. CDR3 size: 16 residues. In nucleotides, the CDR3 is TGCGCCAGCACAATGTGGGCAGGGGGGCGTTCCGGGGAGCTGTTTTTT. As protein: CASTMWAGGRSGELFF. The entire variable domain, with the rest obtained from reference TRBV5-1 and TRBJ2-2, is as follows: KAGVTQTPRYLIKTRGQQVTLSCSPISGHRSVSWYQQTPGQGLQFLFEYFSETQRNKGNFPGRFSGRQFSNSRSEMNVSTLELGDSALYLCASTMWAGGRSGELFFGEGSRLTVL.

CDR3 nucleotides: TGTGCCAGCACCACCAGGAACACTGAAGCTTTCTTT. Its protein is CASTTRNTEAFF. The V and J genes are TRBV7-9 and TRBJ1-1; no reliable D call. Trimming pared 7 bases from V and 1 base from J, leaving 7 bases between. Per the germline V gene, CDR1 is SEHNR and CDR2 is FQNEAQ (reference sequence). The CDR3 extends over 12 amino acids.

The chain uses TRBV6-4 and TRBJ1-2, with D perhaps matching TRBD1 (6 bases). Germline CDR1 reads MRHNA; CDR2 reads SNTAGT. CDR3 length: 13 amino acids. The germline V and J ends were trimmed by 4 bases and 8 bases, with 14 bases remaining between them. The CDR3 is CASSVSPTGGYTF. CDR3 sequence (DNA): TGTGCCAGCAGTGTCTCCCCTACAGGGGGCTACACCTTC.

The rearrangement joins TRBV6-5 to TRBJ2-2, with 9 bases matching TRBD2. Germline CDR1 MNHEY, CDR2 SVGAGI. This CDR3 spans 16 amino acids. With 0 bases clipped from V and 4 bases from J, the junction kept 3 bases outside the gene matches. The CDR3 reads CASSYSSSGSTGELFF. DNA for the CDR3: TGTGCCAGCAGTTACTCGAGTAGCGGGAGCACCGGGGAGCTGTTTTTT.

V is TRBV9 and J is TRBJ2-1, with 8 bases identical to TRBD1. CDR1 is SGDLS and CDR2 is YYNGEE in the germline V gene. The CDR3 is 15 amino acids. The V and J ends lost 0 bases and 4 bases, in that order; junction bases with no gene match: 3. The CDR3 DNA follows: TGTGCCAGCAGCGTAGACAGGGGGAATTACAATGAGCAGTTCTTC. Translation gives CASSVDRGNYNEQFF.

The chain is built from TRBV2 and TRBJ2-5; 7 nucleotides align to TRBD1. After removal of 4 bases from V and 5 bases from J, the junction contained 10 bases not matched to a gene. Per the germline V gene, CDR1 is SNHLY and CDR2 is FYNNEI. The CDR3 loop spans 15 amino acids. CDR3 nucleotide sequence: TGTGCCAGCAGTGCTATTGTACAGGGGATCGAGACCCAGTACTTC. Protein product: CASSAIVQGIETQYF. The entire variable domain, with the rest obtained from reference TRBV2 and TRBJ2-5, is as follows: EPEVTQTPSHQVTQMGQEVILRCVPISNHLYFYWYRQILGQKVEFLVSFYNNEISEKSEIFDDQFSVERPDGSNFTLKIRSTKLEDSAMYFCASSAIVQGIETQYFGPGTRLLVL.

A few counts support this clone. V gene TRBV4-3 combines with J gene TRBJ2-1; 9 nucleotides match TRBD1. Germline V gene data show CDR1 as LGHNA and CDR2 as YSLEER. V gave up 9 bases and J gave up 7 bases; unmatched junction bases: 13. This CDR3 is built from 15 residues. CDR3 loop: CASTEHRGPLNEQFF. The CDR3 coding sequence is TGCGCCAGTACCGAACACAGGGGGCCTCTTAATGAGCAGTTCTTC.

The chain is built from TRBV27 and TRBJ1-1; no firm D call. V lost 3 bases to trimming and J lost 2 bases, with 7 bases between them. CDR1 is MNHEY and CDR2 is SMNVEV in the germline V gene (reference sequence). The CDR3 extends over 13 amino acids. The CDR3 DNA is TGTGCCAGCAGTTTCCGTAGAAACACTGAAGCTTTCTTT. Its translation is CASSFRRNTEAFF.

This chain joins TRBV5-5 and TRBJ2-3; possible D gene TRBD1, 5 bases. The CDR3 spans 14 residues. CDR1 SGHKS and CDR2 YYEKEE come from the germline V gene (reference sequence). Between the trimmed V and J ends, which lost 1 base and 4 bases, there was a span of 10 bases. CDR3: CASSLMGLADTQYF. The CDR3 nucleotides are TGTGCCAGCAGCTTGATGGGGCTCGCAGATACGCAGTATTTT.

The chain employs TRBV9 and TRBJ2-1, with 8 bases matching TRBD2. The CDR3 has 17 amino acids. Germline CDR1 and CDR2: SGDLS and YYNGEE. Unmatched junction bases numbered 7, after V lost 0 bases and J lost 2 bases. CDR3 bases: TGTGCCAGCAGCGTAGGGACCGGGGGGGCCGCCTACAATGAGCAGTTCTTC. Its protein product is CASSVGTGGAAYNEQFF.

This chain connects TRBV29-1 to TRBJ2-7, with TRBD2 matching 14 bases. Germline CDR1 reads SQVTM; CDR2 reads ANQGSEA. This CDR3 has 15 residues. The junction had 3 bases not matched to a gene; V was cut back by 4 bases and J by 1 base. In DNA, the CDR3 is TGCAGCGTTGCGGGACTAGCGGGGGTGTCCTACGAGCAGTACTTC. As protein: CSVAGLAGVSYEQYF.

The V and J genes are TRBV27 and TRBJ1-2; TRBD1 matches 10 bases. V shed 3 bases, J shed 4 bases, and the junction held 8 bases outside the gene matches. This CDR3 is 16 amino acids long. Germline V gene data show CDR1 as MNHEY and CDR2 as SMNVEV (reference sequence). The CDR3 nucleotides are TGTGCCAGCAGTTTCCTCCGGGACAGGGGCGTCTATGGCTACACCTTC. Its protein is CASSFLRDRGVYGYTF.

V is TRBV4-1 and J is TRBJ2-2; possible D gene TRBD1, 6 bases. CDR1 and CDR2 from the germline V gene are MGHRA and YSYEKL. Trimming took 5 bases from V and 6 from J, leaving 13 bases between them. The CDR3 runs 14 residues. CDR3 coding DNA: TGCGCCAGCAGCGCACAGGGTTTGGCCGGGGAGCTGTTTTTT. The encoded protein is CASSAQGLAGELFF.

The chain carries TRBV10-2 and TRBJ1-2; 9 bases are shared with TRBD1. The length of the CDR3 is 15 residues. V lost 4 bases to trimming and J lost 4 bases; unmatched junction nucleotides: 7. The germline V gene encodes CDR1 WSHSY and CDR2 SAAADI. CDR3 region: CASSGLGQGVYGYTF. The CDR3 DNA sequence: TGCGCCAGCAGTGGGTTGGGACAGGGCGTCTATGGCTACACCTTC.

The V gene is TRBV19, the J gene TRBJ1-1; TRBD1 might be the D (6 bases). CDR3 length: 12 residues. The germline V and J ends were trimmed by 8 bases and 11 bases, with 18 bases remaining between them. Looked up from germline, CDR1 is LNHDA and CDR2 is SQIVND (reference sequence). CDR3 nucleotide sequence: TGTGCCAGTTGGGACCGACAGGCTTGGGCTTTCTTT. Amino acids: CASWDRQAWAFF.

The chain couples TRBV5-1 to TRBJ2-3, with TRBD2 matching over 10 bases. The germline CDR1 and CDR2 sequences are SGHRS and YFSETQ. The CDR3 is made up of 17 amino acids. With 3 bases clipped from V and 4 bases from J, the junction kept 11 bases outside the gene matches. CDR3 sequence (DNA): TGCGCCAGCAGCTCGAGCCCGAGCGGGGGGGTGGCAGATACGCAGTATTTT. This sequence encodes CASSSSPSGGVADTQYF.

The chain recombines TRBV2 with TRBJ2-5; 13 bases are a match to TRBD2. Germline CDR1 reads SNHLY; CDR2 reads FYNNEI. After removal of 2 bases from V and 4 bases from J, the junction contained 4 bases not matched to a gene. The length of the CDR3 is 16 residues. This chain's CDR3 is CASSEKGLAGLETQYF. The CDR3 DNA reads TGTGCCAGCAGTGAAAAGGGACTAGCGGGGTTAGAGACCCAGTACTTC. The full variable domain, completed using reference TRBV2 and TRBJ2-5, is EPEVTQTPSHQVTQMGQEVILRCVPISNHLYFYWYRQILGQKVEFLVSFYNNEISEKSEIFDDQFSVERPDGSNFTLKIRSTKLEDSAMYFCASSEKGLAGLETQYFGPGTRLLVL.

This clone was recorded once. This chain links TRBV27 with TRBJ2-6; TRBD1 matches 7 bases. The CDR3 runs to 16 residues. Germline-derived CDR1 and CDR2 are MNHEY and SMNVEV (reference sequence). V gave up 6 bases and J gave up 0 bases; unmatched junction bases: 5. CDR3 amino acids: CASRATGTSGANVLTF. The CDR3 DNA follows: TGTGCCAGCAGGGCGACAGGGACCTCTGGGGCCAACGTCCTGACTTTC.